Presented here are 2 T cell receptor beta chains from one specimen sequenced in a study of blood T cell repertoires in COVID-19. The protocol was immunoSEQ multiplex PCR, while the TCRdb copy is restricted to in-frame clones and leaves out a portion. This table has about 240,000 clones, roughly 76% appearing once. Input material: peripheral blood. The receptor set was obtained from a woman of 80 years or more with COVID-19, enrolled during active disease.

The J gene is TRBJ1-3, the V gene TRBV5-4; D unresolved. Trimming shortened V by 2 bases and J by 4 bases, and 4 bases separated the two germline ends. CDR1 and CDR2 from the germline V gene are SGHNT and YYREEE (reference sequence). CDR3 length: 12 residues. The CDR3 bases are TGTGCCAGCAGCTTTAGAGGAAACACCATATATTTT. Residues: CASSFRGNTIYF.

V and J are TRBV27 and TRBJ2-7, with D possibly matching TRBD1 (6 bases). The germline V and J ends were trimmed by 6 bases and 0 bases, with 12 bases remaining between them. This CDR3 contains 14 residues. Germline V CDR1 and CDR2: MNHEY, SMNVEV (reference sequence). The CDR3 DNA sequence: TGTGCCAGCAGCTTTCAGGGGCCCTCCTACGAGCAGTACTTC. Amino acid sequence: CASSFQGPSYEQYF.